The 14 T cell receptor beta chains given below trace back to one sample, sequenced in a study of blood T cell repertoires in COVID-19. Profiled with immunoSEQ multiplex PCR; TCRdb holds only in-frame clones, not every one. The data hold some 25,000 clones, with about nine tenths observed a single time. The sample comprised peripheral blood. The receptors were gathered from a man aged 45-60 years with active COVID-19.

CDR3 region: CASSQAYSNEISVCTDTQYF. In DNA form, the CDR3 reads TGTGCCAGCAGCCAAGCCTATTCCAACGAAATTTCGGTTTGCACAGATACGCAGTATTTT. This chain uses TRBV3-1 (or the pseudogene TRBV3-2) with TRBJ2-3; D is undetermined. The CDR3 is made up of 20 amino acids. Per germline, CDR1 LGHDT and CDR2 YNNKEL (reference sequence). Trimming took off 1 base at V and 1 base at J, with 24 bases between the two ends.

The rearrangement uses TRBV5-1 and TRBJ2-4; TRBD1 agrees at 9 bases. Germline loops: CDR1 SGHRS, CDR2 YFSETQ. The CDR3 consists of 19 residues. V dropped 0 bases and J dropped 0; count of bases not matched to a gene: 10. CDR3: CASSLVATGGPGAKNIQYF. In DNA, the CDR3 is TGCGCCAGCAGCTTGGTAGCGACAGGGGGGCCAGGAGCCAAAAACATTCAGTACTTC.

This sequence joins TRBV30 and TRBJ1-4; 9 nucleotides align to TRBD1. Germline CDR1 is GTSNPN and CDR2 is SVGIG (reference sequence). Trimming removed 5 bases from V and 3 bases from J; junction bases left unmatched: 1. This CDR3 is built from 13 residues. As DNA, the CDR3 is TGTGCCTGGCGGGACAGGGCTAATGAAAAACTGTTTTTT. This codes for CAWRDRANEKLFF.

V is TRBV27 and J is TRBJ1-2; D not certain. Germline CDR1 reads MNHEY; CDR2 reads SMNVEV (reference sequence). The V gene lost 2 bases and the J gene lost 8 bases, with 15 bases spanning the gap. The CDR3 is made up of 14 amino acids. CDR3 sequence: CASSLSGLLGGYTF. The CDR3 nucleotides read TGTGCCAGCAGTTTAAGTGGGCTCCTGGGCGGCTACACCTTC.

This rearrangement joins TRBV14 to TRBJ2-7, with no clear D. The CDR3 runs to 13 residues. V dropped 2 bases and J dropped 9 bases, with 14 bases sitting between them. The germline CDR1 and CDR2 sequences are SGHDN and FVKESK. CDR3 in amino acids: CASSQKVDTTQYV. The CDR3 coding sequence is TGTGCCAGCAGCCAAAAGGTCGACACGACGCAGTACGTC.

The chain is built from TRBV6-6 and TRBJ2-6, with D perhaps TRBD2 (5 bases). The CDR3 has 13 residues. Germline V CDR1 and CDR2: MNHNY, SVGAGI (reference sequence). V was pared by 10 bases and J by 0 bases, with 7 bases between. The CDR3 nucleotides read TGTGCCACGAGCGGCTCTGGGGCCAACGTCCTGACTTTC. The encoded protein is CATSGSGANVLTF.

The chain carries TRBV6-1 and TRBJ2-7; D not certain. Per germline, CDR1 MNHNS and CDR2 SASEGT. The CDR3 contains 13 residues. The ends were cut back, 2 bases at V and 4 bases at J, with 9 bases in the middle. CDR3 nucleotide sequence: TGTGCCAGCAGTGAATCCGTATTTTACGAGCAGTACGTC. Residues: CASSESVFYEQYV.

This rearrangement joins TRBV7-9 to TRBJ1-5; D unresolved. V lost 2 bases to trimming and J lost 4 bases, with 3 bases between them. Germline CDR1 reads SEHNR; CDR2 reads FQNEAQ (reference sequence). The CDR3 consists of 12 residues. The CDR3 sequence is CASSLTNQPQHF. CDR3 in DNA: TGTGCCAGCAGCTTAACTAATCAGCCCCAGCATTTT. Combining the CDR3 with reference TRBV7-9 and TRBJ1-5 gives the whole variable domain DTGVSQNPRHKITKRGQNVTFRCDPISEHNRLYWYRQTLGQGPEFLTYFQNEAQLEKSRLLSDRFSAERPKGSFSTLEIQRTEQGDSAMYLCASSLTNQPQHFGDGTRLSIL.

This chain uses TRBV11-2 with TRBJ1-6; 8 positions match TRBD1. This CDR3 is built from 15 residues. Per germline, CDR1 SGHAT and CDR2 FQNNGV. V lost 2 bases, J lost 7 bases, and 4 bases stayed unmatched. CDR3 sequence (DNA): TGTGCCAGCAGCTTAACGGGACAGGTCAATTCACCCCTCCACTTT. It is translated as CASSLTGQVNSPLHF.

The chain has TRBV29-1 and TRBJ1-2; D not resolved. CDR3 length equals 12 residues. Germline values: CDR1 SQVTM, CDR2 ANQGSEA. Trimming removed 7 bases from V and 4 bases from J, with 13 bases in between. The CDR3 nucleotides read TGCAGCGCCAGAACATATCCCTATGGCTACACCTTC. It codes for CSARTYPYGYTF.

This clone was observed once. This sequence joins TRBV21-1 and TRBJ1-1; TRBD1, as called in the table, went unchecked against the DNA. TRBV21-1 is a pseudogene segment. CDR3 length equals 15 residues. CDR3 protein: CASTLRTGGNTEAFF. The CDR3 DNA is TGTGCCAGCACCTTACGAACAGGTGGGAACACTGAAGCTTTCTTT.

The V call is TRBV7-8, the J call TRBJ2-7; 11 bases map to TRBD2. The germline V gene encodes CDR1 SGHVS and CDR2 FQNEAQ. The CDR3 contains 17 residues. The junction had 6 bases not matched to a gene; V was cut back by 0 bases and J by 2 bases. CDR3: CASSLAQTSGAPYEQYF. The DNA of the CDR3 is TGTGCCAGCAGCTTAGCGCAGACTAGCGGGGCCCCCTACGAGCAGTACTTC.

The chain joins TRBV6-6 to TRBJ2-1; possibly TRBD1 for D (5 bases). V lost 7 bases and J lost 4, with 11 bases in between. The CDR3 runs to 13 residues. Germline values: CDR1 MNHNY, CDR2 SVGAGI (reference sequence). The CDR3 DNA follows: TGTGCCAGCACTGACAGAGAATACAATGAGCAGTTCTTC. Amino acid sequence: CASTDREYNEQFF.

V and J are TRBV18 and TRBJ1-1, with TRBD1 as a possible D gene (6 bases). Germline CDR1 is KGHSH and CDR2 is LQKENI. The V gene lost 2 bases and the J gene lost 4 bases, with 17 bases spanning the gap. The CDR3 contains 16 residues. CDR3 region: CASSPSTGNWGTEAFF. The CDR3 DNA follows: TGTGCCAGCTCACCATCCACAGGGAATTGGGGCACTGAAGCTTTCTTT.